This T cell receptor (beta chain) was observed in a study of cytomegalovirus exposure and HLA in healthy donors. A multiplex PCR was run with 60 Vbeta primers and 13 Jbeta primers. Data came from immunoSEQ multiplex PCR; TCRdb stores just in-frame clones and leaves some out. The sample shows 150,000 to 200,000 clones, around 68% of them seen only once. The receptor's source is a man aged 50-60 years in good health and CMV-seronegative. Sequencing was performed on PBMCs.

The CDR3 is CASSSGAGANVLTF. The CDR3 DNA follows: TGCGCCAGCAGCTCAGGGGCTGGGGCCAACGTCCTGACTTTC. The V gene is TRBV5-1, the J gene TRBJ2-6; D is possibly TRBD1 (6 bases). CDR1 SGHRS and CDR2 YFSETQ come from the germline V gene. The CDR3 loop spans 14 amino acids. The germline V and J ends were trimmed by 3 bases and 2 bases, with 6 bases remaining between them.